Included here is one T cell receptor (beta chain) sequence, with context. The antigen remains unidentified. PCR employed 60 Vbeta and 13 Jbeta primers. Methods used by the authors: A follow-up analysis tallied some 80 million unique TCR beta chains, roughly 10 million shared. The table came from immunoSEQ multiplex PCR; TCRdb's copy has only in-frame clones and leaves some out. The V and J calls and clone size were taken over from that table, and D and trimming were inferred from the DNA. The table has 100,000 to 150,000 clones, around four fifths seen once; the top ten hold around 2.1%. Trimming removed 2 bases at V and 5 bases at J, with 12 bases between. CDR1 and CDR2 from the germline V gene are SNHLY and FYNNEI. This CDR3 region has 15 residues. This sample was taken from a study of cytomegalovirus exposure and HLA in healthy donors. About the research overall: Falling in the Caucasian-associated ancestry cluster were about four fifths of under 500 genotyped donors.

Study results and limitations: An observed cluster of highly shared sequence variants was recorded as a likely sequencing artifact. An Asian-associated ancestry cluster reportedly showed fewer N-insertions than the roughly 670-donor mean in a later analysis.

The clonotype originates from a woman between 35 and 50 years old in good health and CMV-seropositive. V gene TRBV2 combines with J gene TRBJ2-2, with TRBD2 as a possible D gene (6 bases). The sample taken for sequencing was PBMCs. The CDR3 nucleotides are TGTGCCAGCAGTGAACAGGGTCGGGAGACCGGGGAGCTGTTTTTT. Translation: CASSEQGRETGELFF.